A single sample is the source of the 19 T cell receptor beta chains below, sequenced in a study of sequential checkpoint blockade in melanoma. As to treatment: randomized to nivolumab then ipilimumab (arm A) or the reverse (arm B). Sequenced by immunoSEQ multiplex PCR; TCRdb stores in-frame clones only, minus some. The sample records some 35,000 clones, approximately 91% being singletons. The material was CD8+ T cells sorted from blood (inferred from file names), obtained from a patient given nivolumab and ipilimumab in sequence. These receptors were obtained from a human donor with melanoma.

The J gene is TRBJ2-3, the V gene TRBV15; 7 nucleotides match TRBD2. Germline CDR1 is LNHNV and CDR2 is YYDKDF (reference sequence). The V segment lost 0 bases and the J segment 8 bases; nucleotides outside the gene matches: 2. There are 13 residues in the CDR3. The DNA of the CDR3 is TGTGCCACCAGCAGAGAGCGGACTAGTACGCAGTATTTT. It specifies CATSRERTSTQYF.

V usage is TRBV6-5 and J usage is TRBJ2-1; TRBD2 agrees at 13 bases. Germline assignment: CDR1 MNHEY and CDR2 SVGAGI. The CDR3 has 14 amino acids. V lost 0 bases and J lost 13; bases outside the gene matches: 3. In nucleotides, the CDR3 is TGTGCCAGCAGTTACTCGGGACTAGCGGGGCATCAGTTCTTC. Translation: CASSYSGLAGHQFF.

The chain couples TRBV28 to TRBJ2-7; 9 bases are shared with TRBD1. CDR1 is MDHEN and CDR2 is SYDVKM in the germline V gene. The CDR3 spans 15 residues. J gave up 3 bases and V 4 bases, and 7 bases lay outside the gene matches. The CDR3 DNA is TGTGCCAGCAGTTGGGGGACAGGGCCCCACTACGAGCAGTACTTC. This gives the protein CASSWGTGPHYEQYF.

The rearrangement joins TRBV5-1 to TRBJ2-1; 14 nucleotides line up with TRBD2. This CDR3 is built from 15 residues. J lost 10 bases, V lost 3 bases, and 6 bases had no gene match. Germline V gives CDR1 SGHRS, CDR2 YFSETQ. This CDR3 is CASSWGLAGVWEQFF. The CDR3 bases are TGCGCCAGCAGCTGGGGACTAGCGGGAGTTTGGGAGCAGTTCTTC.

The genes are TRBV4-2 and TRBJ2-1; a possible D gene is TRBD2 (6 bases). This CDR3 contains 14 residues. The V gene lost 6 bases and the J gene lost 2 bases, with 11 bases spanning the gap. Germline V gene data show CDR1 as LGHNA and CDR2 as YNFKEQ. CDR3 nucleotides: TGTGCCAGCAGTCCTGGAGGGACCTACAATGAGCAGTTCTTC. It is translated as CASSPGGTYNEQFF.

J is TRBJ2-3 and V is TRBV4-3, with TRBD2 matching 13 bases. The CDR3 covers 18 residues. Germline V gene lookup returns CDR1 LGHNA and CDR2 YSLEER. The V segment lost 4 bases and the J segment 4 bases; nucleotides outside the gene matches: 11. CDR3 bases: TGCGCCAGCAGCCGCGAAACCTTCGGACTAGCGGGAGCAGATACGCAGTATTTT. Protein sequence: CASSRETFGLAGADTQYF.

Here the CDR3 DNA reads TGTGCCAGTACCCCGAGGGACACCAGCACAGATACGCAGTATTTT. Translated: CASTPRDTSTDTQYF. The chain employs TRBV19 and TRBJ2-3; TRBD1 is a possible D gene (6 bases). V lost 7 bases and J lost 0, with 14 bases in between. Germline-derived CDR1 and CDR2 are LNHDA and SQIVND (reference sequence). The CDR3 extends over 15 amino acids.

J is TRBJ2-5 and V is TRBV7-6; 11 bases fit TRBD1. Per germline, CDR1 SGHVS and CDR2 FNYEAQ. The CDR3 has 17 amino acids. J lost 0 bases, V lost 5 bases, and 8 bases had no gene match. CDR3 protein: CASSRQGQGANQETQYF. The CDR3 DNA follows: TGTGCCAGCAGCCGCCAAGGACAGGGGGCAAACCAAGAGACCCAGTACTTC.

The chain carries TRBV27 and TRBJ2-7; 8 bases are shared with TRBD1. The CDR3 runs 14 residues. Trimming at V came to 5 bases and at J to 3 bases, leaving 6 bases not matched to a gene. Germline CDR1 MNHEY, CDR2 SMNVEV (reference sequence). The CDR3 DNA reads TGTGCCAGCAGTCCCGGGACAGGAATCTACGAGCAGTACGTC. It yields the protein CASSPGTGIYEQYV.

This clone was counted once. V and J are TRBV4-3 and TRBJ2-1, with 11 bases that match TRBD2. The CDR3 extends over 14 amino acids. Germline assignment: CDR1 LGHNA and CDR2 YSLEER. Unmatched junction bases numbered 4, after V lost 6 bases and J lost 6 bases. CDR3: CASRLAGGPNEQFF. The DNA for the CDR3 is TGCGCCAGCAGGCTAGCGGGAGGCCCCAATGAGCAGTTCTTC.

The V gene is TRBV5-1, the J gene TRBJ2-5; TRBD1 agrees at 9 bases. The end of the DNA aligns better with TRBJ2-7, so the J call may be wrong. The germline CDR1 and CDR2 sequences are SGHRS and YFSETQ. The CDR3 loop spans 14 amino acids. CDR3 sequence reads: CASFTGTGRHEQYF. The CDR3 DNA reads TGCGCCAGCTTTACCGGGACAGGGCGACACGAGCAGTACTTC.

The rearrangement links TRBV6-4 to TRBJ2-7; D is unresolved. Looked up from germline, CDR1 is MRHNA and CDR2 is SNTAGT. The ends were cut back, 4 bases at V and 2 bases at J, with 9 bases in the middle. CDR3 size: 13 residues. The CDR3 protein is CASSVGPAYEQYF. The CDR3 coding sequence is TGTGCCAGCAGTGTTGGGCCGGCCTACGAGCAGTACTTC.

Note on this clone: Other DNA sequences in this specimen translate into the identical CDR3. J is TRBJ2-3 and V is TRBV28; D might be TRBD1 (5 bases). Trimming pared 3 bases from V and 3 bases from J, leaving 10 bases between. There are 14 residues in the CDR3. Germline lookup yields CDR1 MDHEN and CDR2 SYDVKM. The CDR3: CASSFLSGTDTQYF. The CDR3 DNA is TGTGCCAGCAGTTTTCTTTCAGGGACAGATACGCAGTATTTT.

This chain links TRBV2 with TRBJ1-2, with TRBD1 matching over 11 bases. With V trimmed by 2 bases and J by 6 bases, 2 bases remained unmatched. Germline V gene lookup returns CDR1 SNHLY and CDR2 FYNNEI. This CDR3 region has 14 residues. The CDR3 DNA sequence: TGTGCCAGCAGTGAACCGGACAGGGGGCATGGCTACACCTTC. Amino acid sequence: CASSEPDRGHGYTF.

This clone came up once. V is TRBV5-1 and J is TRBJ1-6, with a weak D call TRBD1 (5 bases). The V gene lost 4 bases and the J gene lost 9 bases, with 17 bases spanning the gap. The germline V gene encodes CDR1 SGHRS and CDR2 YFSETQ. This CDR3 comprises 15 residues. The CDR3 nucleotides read TGCGCCAGCAGCGCCGACAGCCGCCATCTTTCACCCCTCCACTTT. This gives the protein CASSADSRHLSPLHF.

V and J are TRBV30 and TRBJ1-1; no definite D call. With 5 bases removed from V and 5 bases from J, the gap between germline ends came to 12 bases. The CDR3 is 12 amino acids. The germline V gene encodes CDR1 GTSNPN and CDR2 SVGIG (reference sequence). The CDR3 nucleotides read TGTGCCTGGGACGGGAGTGGGACTGAAGCTTTCTTT. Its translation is CAWDGSGTEAFF. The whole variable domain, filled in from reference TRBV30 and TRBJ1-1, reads SQTIHQWPATLVQPVGSPLSLECTVEGTSNPNLYWYRQAAGRGLQLLFYSVGIGQISSEVPQNLSASRPQDRQFILSSKKLLLSDSGFYLCAWDGSGTEAFFGQGTRLTVV.

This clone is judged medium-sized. The CDR3 is CASSTNPRGSSYNEQFF. CDR3 bases: TGTGCCAGCAGCACCAATCCTAGAGGTAGCTCCTACAATGAGCAGTTCTTC. V is TRBV7-8 and J is TRBJ2-1; the D is unclear. The CDR3 has 17 residues. Germline assignment: CDR1 SGHVS and CDR2 FQNEAQ. V lost 5 bases and J lost 0, with 17 bases in between.

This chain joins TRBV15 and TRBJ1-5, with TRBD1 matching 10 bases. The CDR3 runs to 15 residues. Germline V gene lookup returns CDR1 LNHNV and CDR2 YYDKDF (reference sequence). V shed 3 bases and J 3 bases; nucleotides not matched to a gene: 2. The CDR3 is CATSSDRGPNQPQHF. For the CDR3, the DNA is TGTGCCACCAGCAGCGACAGGGGGCCCAATCAGCCCCAGCATTTT.

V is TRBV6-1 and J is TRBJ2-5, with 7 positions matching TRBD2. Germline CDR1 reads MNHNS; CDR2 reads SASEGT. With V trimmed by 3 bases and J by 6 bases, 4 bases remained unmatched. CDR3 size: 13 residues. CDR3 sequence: CASSETSSKTQYF. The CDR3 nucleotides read TGTGCCAGCAGTGAGACTAGCAGTAAGACCCAGTACTTC.